These 17 T cell receptor beta chains originate from one sample sequenced in a study of Graves' ophthalmopathy and Graves' hyperthyroidism. RNA transcripts were the source from which TCR beta CDR3 regions were amplified. An opening RT-PCR round employed HTBI primers and preceded a second-round multiplex PCR. MiXCR was run by TCRdb on the multiplex PCR reads, yielding one entry per CDR3 protein. Here the sample spans 650,000 to 900,000 distinct CDR3 sequences, around 40% being singletons. The sequenced sample consisted of peripheral blood. These receptors originate from an adult man with Graves' ophthalmopathy.

The chain joins TRBV25-1 to TRBJ2-2; 9 bases are shared with TRBD2. The CDR3 consists of 18 residues. Germline loops: CDR1 MGHDK, CDR2 SYGVNS. J gave up 4 bases and V 6 bases, and 15 bases lay outside the gene matches. In DNA, the CDR3 is TGTGCCAGCAGCTTACATGTGGGCGGGGGGGCAGGCACCGGGGAGCTGTTTTTT. This gives the protein CASSLHVGGGAGTGELFF. Together with reference TRBV25-1 and TRBJ2-2, the CDR3 gives the full variable domain: EADIYQTPRYLVIGTGKKITLECSQTMGHDKMYWYQQDPGMELHLIHYSYGVNSTEKGDLSSESTVSRIRTEHFPLTLESARPSHTSQYLCASSLHVGGGAGTGELFFGEGSRLTVL.

This rearrangement joins TRBV7-2 to TRBJ2-5, with D perhaps matching TRBD1 or TRBD2 (6 bases each). CDR3 length equals 16 residues. V was shortened by 5 bases and J by 2 bases, with 18 bases between the two germline ends. CDR1 is SGHTA and CDR2 is FQGNSA in the germline V gene. CDR3 in amino acids: CASSQEGGPGQETQYF. Written as DNA, the CDR3 is TGTGCCAGCAGCCAAGAAGGGGGGCCGGGGCAAGAGACCCAGTACTTC.

The chain combines TRBV12-3 or TRBV12-4 with TRBJ1-1, with 10 bases identical to TRBD1. The trim removed 6 bases at V and 7 bases at J, leaving 8 bases unmatched. CDR3 length: 14 amino acids. The CDR3 loop is CASSKPTGGVEAFF. The CDR3 DNA reads TGTGCCAGCAGCAAGCCGACAGGGGGCGTTGAAGCTTTCTTT.

The V and J genes are TRBV29-1 and TRBJ1-4; tentative D call: TRBD1 (5 bases). Trimming shortened V by 7 bases and J by 2 bases, and 8 bases separated the two germline ends. The CDR3 runs to 12 residues. Germline assignment: CDR1 SQVTM and CDR2 ANQGSEA. CDR3 nucleotide sequence: TGCAGCGCCGGGGCGACTAATGAAAAACTGTTTTTT. Translation gives CSAGATNEKLFF. The variable domain in full, with the rest retrieved from reference TRBV29-1 and TRBJ1-4, is SAVISQKPSRDICQRGTSLTIQCQVDSQVTMMFWYRQQPGQSLTLIATANQGSEATYESGFVIDKFPISRPNLTFSTLTVSNMSPEDSSIYLCSAGATNEKLFFGSGTQLSVL.

The CDR3 loop is CASSSGGVQETQYF. The CDR3 DNA reads as TGTGCCAGCAGCTCTGGAGGGGTCCAAGAGACCCAGTACTTC. This rearrangement joins TRBV5-5 to TRBJ2-5; D may be TRBD2 (6 bases). Trimming cost V 3 bases and J 1 base, with 10 bases left between them. The CDR3 has 14 residues. Germline V lookup: CDR1 SGHKS, CDR2 YYEKEE (reference sequence). The complete variable domain, with remaining parts taken from reference TRBV5-5 and TRBJ2-5, reads DAGVTQSPTHLIKTRGQQVTLRCSPISGHKSVSWYQQVLGQGPQFIFQYYEKEERGRGNFPDRFSARQFPNYSSELNVNALLLGDSALYLCASSSGGVQETQYFGPGTRLLVL.

This clonotype was detected only a few times. The chain is built from TRBV20-1 and TRBJ2-7; D remains ambiguous. V shed 4 bases and J shed 3 bases, with 10 bases lying between them. Germline lookup yields CDR1 DFQATT and CDR2 SNEGSKA (reference sequence). The CDR3 runs to 12 residues. The CDR3 here is CSANNVDYEQYF. The CDR3 bases are TGCAGTGCTAATAACGTGGACTACGAGCAGTACTTC.

This clonotype was counted at least ten times. The rearrangement links TRBV5-1 to TRBJ2-6, with D possibly called TRBD1 or TRBD2 (6 bases each). The germline V gene has CDR1 SGHRS and CDR2 YFSETQ. The CDR3 sequence is 18 residues long. Trimming took 0 bases from V and 2 from J, leaving 15 bases between them. The CDR3 nucleotides are TGCGCCAGCAGCTTGGCGGTACAGGGAGGCGCTGGGGCCAACGTCCTGACTTTC. It encodes CASSLAVQGGAGANVLTF.

This clonotype was found a few times. The V gene is TRBV7-9, the J gene TRBJ2-7; D uncertain. Trimming took 1 base from V and 1 from J, leaving 5 bases between them. Germline values: CDR1 SEHNR, CDR2 FQNEAQ (reference sequence). This CDR3 region has 13 residues. CDR3 nucleotides: TGTGCCAGCAGCTTAGTTCATTCCTACGAGCAGTACTTC. This encodes CASSLVHSYEQYF.

This clonotype showed up just a few times. The chain recombines TRBV7-9 with TRBJ1-2; 9 bases are a match to TRBD1. This CDR3 is 13 amino acids long. V trimming: 5 bases; J trimming: 8 bases; junction bases outside the gene matches: 6. Looked up from germline, CDR1 is SEHNR and CDR2 is FQNEAQ (reference sequence). Here the CDR3 reads CASSPGTGPGYTF. CDR3 DNA sequence: TGTGCCAGCAGCCCGGGGACAGGGCCCGGCTACACCTTC.

This clonotype was detected only once. The chain employs TRBV7-2 and TRBJ2-7, with 12 positions matching TRBD2. The end of the DNA is better explained by TRBJ2-1, so the J call may be wrong. The CDR3 has 15 residues. The germline V gene encodes CDR1 SGHTA and CDR2 FQGNSA. The CDR3 protein is CASSLTSGRIDEQFF. The CDR3 DNA reads TGTGCCAGCAGCTTGACTAGCGGGAGAATAGACGAGCAGTTCTTC.

In its sample, this clonotype was seen many times. The chain uses TRBV24-1 and TRBJ1-5; 7 bases are a match to TRBD1. With V trimmed by 6 bases and J by 6 bases, 4 bases remained unmatched. The CDR3 is 13 residues long. In germline, CDR1 is KGHDR, CDR2 SFDVKD. CDR3 nucleotides: TGTGCCACCAGTCAGGGGGAGGGTCAGCCCCAGCATTTT. This codes for CATSQGEGQPQHF.

As regards this clonotype: At one of its ends the junction is not consistent with the germline gene, which may arise from a read error. This chain links TRBV10-2 with TRBJ1-5, with D perhaps TRBD1 (5 bases). Germline CDR1 is WSHSY and CDR2 is SAAADI. There are 15 residues in the CDR3. CDR3 loop: CASSFGTLNNQPQHF. As DNA, the CDR3 is TGTGCCAGCAGTTTCGGGACGCTCAACAATCAGCCCCAGCATTTT.

The V and J genes are TRBV7-6 and TRBJ2-7; a weak D match, TRBD1 (6 bases). Germline-derived CDR1 and CDR2 are SGHVS and FNYEAQ. Trimming removed 4 bases from V and 3 bases from J, with 16 bases in between. This CDR3 is built from 15 residues. CDR3 sequence (DNA): TGTGCCAGCAGCTCCCGACAGGCGATGAACTACGAGCAGTACTTC. The encoded protein is CASSSRQAMNYEQYF.

This clonotype appeared a few times. V usage is TRBV7-9 and J usage is TRBJ2-7; 10 nucleotides match TRBD1. The CDR3 has 17 amino acids. Germline loops: CDR1 SEHNR, CDR2 FQNEAQ (reference sequence). The J segment lost 5 bases and the V segment lost 5 bases, leaving 15 bases of the junction unmatched. In nucleotides, the CDR3 is TGTGCCAGCAGCCTCTTTCGACAGGGGGCGCTGCAAAACGAGCAGTACTTC. Its protein is CASSLFRQGALQNEQYF.

This rearrangement joins TRBV15 to TRBJ2-5; tentative D call: TRBD2 (6 bases). From germline, CDR1 is LNHNV and CDR2 YYDKDF (reference sequence). This CDR3 comprises 16 residues. Trimming shortened V by 0 bases and J by 0 bases, and 11 bases separated the two germline ends. The chain's CDR3 is CATSRDWRDDQETQYF. CDR3 sequence (DNA): TGTGCCACCAGCAGAGACTGGCGGGACGACCAAGAGACCCAGTACTTC. The full variable domain, its missing parts supplied by reference TRBV15 and TRBJ2-5, is DAMVIQNPRYQVTQFGKPVTLSCSQTLNHNVMYWYQQKSSQAPKLLFHYYDKDFNNEADTPDNFQSRRPNTSFCFLDIRSPGLGDTAMYLCATSRDWRDDQETQYFGPGTRLLVL.

A single count supports this clonotype. The chain employs TRBV2 and TRBJ2-5, with D unresolved. V lost 6 bases to trimming and J lost 2 bases, with 10 bases between them. The CDR3 has 13 residues. CDR1 is SNHLY, CDR2 FYNNEI, per germline. The CDR3 DNA follows: TGTGCCAGCAGCCAAATACAGCAAGAGACCCAGTACTTC. Residues: CASSQIQQETQYF.

A note on this clonotype: Being one base from a much bigger clone, this may be a read error. V gene TRBV2 combines with J gene TRBJ2-7; D is uncertain. Germline V lookup: CDR1 SNHLY, CDR2 FYNNEI. V lost 3 bases and J lost 6, with 9 bases in between. This CDR3 contains 12 residues. For the CDR3, the DNA is TGTGCCAGCAGTGAGCGTTGGAGCGAGCAGTACTTC. This encodes CASSERWSEQYF.